The 15 T cell receptor beta chains reported below all come from one sample, sequenced in a study of T cell responses to AZD1222 COVID-19 vaccine. Profiled with immunoSEQ multiplex PCR; TCRdb holds only in-frame clones, not every one. This table holds tens of thousands of clones, 85% to 90% found once. The source material was peripheral blood, sampled 28 days after the second dose of the MenACWY control vaccine. The receptor source for this set is an adult who received the MenACWY meningococcal vaccine as a control.

The rearrangement joins TRBV3-1 (or the pseudogene TRBV3-2) to TRBJ2-6; D remains ambiguous. The CDR3 consists of 17 residues. The germline V gene has CDR1 LGHDT and CDR2 YNNKEL (reference sequence). V shed 0 bases and J shed 3 bases, with 12 bases lying between them. The CDR3 sequence is CASSQESRSGGANVLTF. CDR3 coding DNA: TGTGCCAGCAGCCAAGAAAGCCGATCAGGTGGGGCCAACGTCCTGACTTTC.

V usage is TRBV2 and J usage is TRBJ1-2, with D unresolved. Germline CDR1 SNHLY, CDR2 FYNNEI. This CDR3 comprises 11 residues. V was shortened by 6 bases and J by 8 bases, with 10 bases between the two germline ends. DNA of the CDR3: TGTGCCAGCAGGGGTTTTGGGGGCTACACCTTC. The encoded protein is CASRGFGGYTF. The full variable domain, rest sourced from reference TRBV2 and TRBJ1-2, is EPEVTQTPSHQVTQMGQEVILRCVPISNHLYFYWYRQILGQKVEFLVSFYNNEISEKSEIFDDQFSVERPDGSNFTLKIRSTKLEDSAMYFCASRGFGGYTFGSGTRLTVV.

V usage is TRBV11-2 and J usage is TRBJ2-7; TRBD1 might be the D (6 bases). This CDR3 is built from 15 residues. V lost 1 base to trimming and J lost 3 bases, with 13 bases between them. Germline CDR1 reads SGHAT; CDR2 reads FQNNGV. CDR3 bases: TGTGCCAGCAGCTTAGCGGCAGGGGAAAGCTACGAGCAGTACTTC. Amino acid sequence: CASSLAAGESYEQYF.

This chain joins TRBV4-1 and TRBJ2-1, with TRBD2 identical over 8 bases. The CDR3 has 17 residues. The trim removed 4 bases at V and 6 bases at J, leaving 14 bases unmatched. CDR1 and CDR2 (germline): MGHRA, YSYEKL. This CDR3 reads CASSPQVSGSLTNEQFF. In DNA form, the CDR3 reads TGCGCCAGCAGCCCCCAGGTAAGCGGGAGCCTAACCAATGAGCAGTTCTTC.

The chain recombines TRBV28 with TRBJ1-2; D may be TRBD1 (5 bases). Germline V CDR1 and CDR2: MDHEN, SYDVKM. The ends were cut back, 6 bases at V and 5 bases at J, with 13 bases in the middle. The CDR3 is 13 amino acids. Here the CDR3 reads CASSPDSAYGYTF. DNA of the CDR3: TGTGCCAGCAGCCCTGACAGTGCATATGGCTACACCTTC.

The V call is TRBV10-3, the J call TRBJ1-1, with TRBD1 as a possible D gene (5 bases). The CDR3 extends over 15 amino acids. Germline V lookup: CDR1 ENHRY, CDR2 SYGVKD. Trimming removed 0 bases from V and 4 bases from J, with 12 bases in between. CDR3 DNA: TGTGCCATCAGTGAGTCACTGGGGCGAGGCACTGAAGCTTTCTTT. Protein sequence: CAISESLGRGTEAFF.

This clone was counted only a few times. An end of the junction does not agree with germline; a read error may underlie this. The V call is TRBV15, the J call TRBJ2-7; D is unclear. The CDR3 is 15 residues long. CDR1 and CDR2 (germline): LNHNV, YYDKDF (reference sequence). CDR3 sequence: CATRRDREANNEQYF. The CDR3 DNA reads TGTGCCACCAGGAGAGATCGCGAGGCCAACAACGAGCAGTACTTC.

J is TRBJ1-5 and V is TRBV28; D unclear. The CDR3 is 13 amino acids. Germline loops: CDR1 MDHEN, CDR2 SYDVKM. Trimming removed 6 bases at V and 1 base at J, with 7 bases between. The CDR3 DNA sequence: TGTGCCAGCAGCCGGCTCAGCAATCAGCCCCAGCATTTT. It codes for CASSRLSNQPQHF.

The J gene is TRBJ2-1, the V gene TRBV9; D possibly corresponds to TRBD2 (5 bases). V lost 4 bases and J 5 bases, leaving 16 bases between the germline ends. The germline CDR1 and CDR2 sequences are SGDLS and YYNGEE. The CDR3 consists of 15 residues. CDR3 nucleotide sequence: TGTGCCAGCAGCAAAGGACTCACTACCAACAATGAGCAGTTCTTC. Translation: CASSKGLTTNNEQFF.

The chain employs TRBV7-8 and TRBJ2-3, with 10 bases that match TRBD2. Germline-derived CDR1 and CDR2 are SGHVS and FQNEAQ. CDR3 size: 15 residues. The junction had 4 bases not matched to a gene; V was cut back by 2 bases and J by 5 bases. CDR3: CASSLPAGGQDTQYF. The CDR3, as DNA: TGTGCCAGCAGCTTACCAGCGGGGGGGCAAGATACGCAGTATTTT.

This clone was counted a few times. This sequence joins TRBV3-1 (or the pseudogene TRBV3-2) and TRBJ2-3; D tentatively reads TRBD1 or TRBD2 (5 bases each). This CDR3 region has 14 residues. CDR1 is LGHDT, CDR2 YNNKEL, per germline (reference sequence). V lost 3 bases, J lost 4 bases, and 11 bases lay in between. This chain's CDR3 is CASSHSGTADTQYF. CDR3 nucleotides: TGTGCCAGCAGCCACTCTGGGACCGCAGATACGCAGTATTTT.

As concerns this clone: Additional DNA sequences in this sample encode the identical CDR3. CDR3 sequence (DNA): TGTGCCAGCAGCCCAAGCGGGGGGGACTACGAGCAGTACTTC. Translation gives CASSPSGGDYEQYF. This chain links TRBV7-2 with TRBJ2-7; 10 nucleotides line up with TRBD2. Germline values: CDR1 SGHTA, CDR2 FQGNSA. J was trimmed by 3 bases and V by 5 bases; bases with no gene match: 4. There are 14 residues in the CDR3.

The rearrangement links TRBV9 to TRBJ2-7; D is unresolved. The ends were cut back, 4 bases at V and 4 bases at J, with 18 bases in the middle. The V gene's germline CDR1 is SGDLS and CDR2 YYNGEE. There are 15 residues in the CDR3. CDR3 protein: CASSPPAPALYEQYF. In DNA, the CDR3 is TGTGCCAGCAGCCCCCCCGCCCCTGCCCTTTACGAGCAGTACTTC.

V usage is TRBV5-4 and J usage is TRBJ1-6; 7 bases are shared with TRBD1. Germline V gives CDR1 SGHNT, CDR2 YYREEE (reference sequence). The V segment lost 4 bases and the J segment 8 bases; nucleotides outside the gene matches: 9. The CDR3 contains 15 residues. The CDR3 region is CASSPEGAWDSPLHF. CDR3 bases: TGTGCCAGCAGCCCCGAGGGGGCGTGGGATTCACCCCTCCACTTT.

The rearrangement links TRBV5-8 to TRBJ1-5; D is uncertain. Trimming left V 5 bases short and J 4 bases short, with 7 bases between. CDR3 size: 12 residues. The V gene's germline CDR1 is SGHTS and CDR2 YDEGEE. The CDR3 region has the DNA TGTGCCAGCAGAAAAGAGAATCAGCCCCAGCATTTT. This encodes CASRKENQPQHF.